Given below is one T cell receptor (beta chain) in context. Antigen unknown. The data belong to a study of Ad26.COV2.S vaccination and SARS-CoV-2 variants. Study summary: The authors gave Ad26.COV2.S intramuscularly, either once or twice 56 days apart. Findings of the study overall: Following vaccination, spike-specific CD8+ and CD4+ T cell responses reportedly exhibited substantial breadth.

In germline, CDR1 is SGHTA, CDR2 FQGNSA. The germline V and J ends were trimmed by 0 bases and 3 bases, with 9 bases remaining between them. The CDR3 is made up of 15 amino acids. The assay was immunoSEQ multiplex PCR, and TCRdb's table has in-frame clones only and misses some. The sample has about half a million clones, 80% to 90% seen once. Documented treatment: approximately 18 received Ad26.COV2.S at low or high dose, single or two shots; 5 received placebo; per-sample allocation not given. Collection of samples fell on day 63 after the first vaccine or placebo injection. Wuhan-strain SARS-CoV-2 spike was expressed by the Ad26 vector that made up the vaccine.

The chain carries TRBV7-2 and TRBJ2-1, with D possibly TRBD2 on 6 matching bases. This TCR derives from a person aged 18-65 years who received the Ad26.COV2.S COVID-19 vaccine or a placebo. Material: peripheral blood, obtained in a trial of Ad26.COV2.S vaccine versus placebo. The DNA for the CDR3 is TGTGCCAGCAGCTTAGCCGGGAGCATCTACAATGAGCAGTTCTTC. Amino acids: CASSLAGSIYNEQFF.